This T cell receptor beta chain emerged from a study of T cells in Graves' hyperthyroidism and ophthalmopathy. Whole-study results and caveats: Most thyroid clonotypes with frequency above 0.001 were detected in blood.

Per the germline V gene, CDR1 is SEHNR and CDR2 is FQNEAQ (reference sequence). With 5 bases clipped from V and 1 base from J, the junction kept 8 bases outside the gene matches. This CDR3 is built from 16 residues. With respect to this clonotype: What it recognizes is unknown.

The diagnoses drew upon clinical symptoms, serum thyroxine and TRAb, thyroid ultrasound and orbital computed tomography. The source material, RNA transcripts, was used to amplify TCR beta CDR3 regions. RT-PCR in the first round (using the HTBI primer set) targeted the TCR CDR3. One entry per CDR3 protein results from TCRdb running MiXCR on the multiplex PCR reads. The data show about 660,000 distinct CDR3 sequences, about 45% seen once. Sequences were obtained from peripheral blood or thyroid tissue (not recorded which). The rearrangement links TRBV7-9 to TRBJ2-5; TRBD2 aligns across 9 bases. The clonotype was recovered from an adult man with Graves' disease, either hyperthyroidism or ophthalmopathy (not recorded which). Here the CDR3 DNA reads TGTGCCAGCAGCAGACCTAGCGGGGCCCTCCAAGAGACCCAGTACTTC. Its translation: CASSRPSGALQETQYF. Filled out from reference TRBV7-9 and TRBJ2-5, the complete variable domain reads DTGVSQNPRHKITKRGQNVTFRCDPISEHNRLYWYRQTLGQGPEFLTYFQNEAQLEKSRLLSDRFSAERPKGSFSTLEIQRTEQGDSAMYLCASSRPSGALQETQYFGPGTRLLVL.